This T cell receptor beta chain was recovered during a study of blood T cells in healthy people across ages. This clonotype has a handful of counts. The junction and the germline gene differ at one end; a read error may be behind it. Germline values: CDR1 MGHRA, CDR2 YSYEKL. The CDR3 is 17 residues long. Using a J-beta primer mix together with a sample-barcoded 5' primer, a second PCR was run for roughly 6 to 12 cycles. TCRdb itself ran the 5' RACE reads through MiXCR, one entry per CDR3 protein. The repertoire includes some 1.5 million distinct CDR3 sequences, about 28% of them detected once, and roughly 8% sits in the top ten.

The specimen sequenced was blood. The chain combines TRBV4-1 with TRBJ2-5; 16 bases are a match to TRBD2. This receptor was obtained from a woman aged 30 to 39 in good health. DNA for the CDR3: TGCGCCAGCAGCCACGGGACTAGCGGGGGGGTTCAAGAGGCCCAGTACTTC. Amino acid sequence: CASSHGTSGGVQEAQYF.